The 26 T cell receptor beta chains reported below all come from one sample, sequenced in a study of early T cells in non-severe SARS-CoV-2 infection. TCRdb analysed the 5' RACE reads with MiXCR anew, one entry per CDR3 protein. The sample comprises around 64,000 distinct CDR3 sequences, more than 9.5% of which are singletons, and roughly 6% rests with the top ten. This material consisted of whole blood, taken at baseline. Receptors originate from an adult who was a healthcare worker with PCR-confirmed SARS-CoV-2 infection or an uninfected control (not recorded which).

The chain joins TRBV4-2 to TRBJ2-1, with 8 bases aligning to TRBD1. This CDR3 comprises 16 residues. Looked up from germline, CDR1 is LGHNA and CDR2 is YNFKEQ. Trimming cost V 0 bases and J 4 bases; bases outside gene matches: 5. This chain's CDR3 is CASSQDPGTGYNEQFF. DNA for the CDR3: TGTGCCAGCAGCCAAGATCCCGGGACAGGATACAATGAGCAGTTCTTC.

This clonotype was seen ten or more times. The rearrangement links TRBV10-3 to TRBJ2-7; D not certain. CDR3 length equals 13 residues. Germline CDR1 is ENHRY and CDR2 is SYGVKD. V was pared by 2 bases and J by 2 bases, with 7 bases between. Here the CDR3 reads CAISEVAAYEQYF. The CDR3 coding sequence is TGTGCCATCAGTGAGGTCGCAGCCTACGAGCAGTACTTC.

Notes on this clonotype: Sequence at one end of the junction differs from germline and may be a read error. The chain combines TRBV3-1 with TRBJ2-1, with TRBD2 matching 13 bases. CDR3 length: 15 residues. CDR1 is LGHDT, CDR2 YNNKEL, per germline (reference sequence). The CDR3 bases are TGTGCCAGCCGCCAAGGACTAGCGGGAGCAAGTGAACAGTTCTTC. Translation gives CASRQGLAGASEQFF.

This chain connects TRBV6-5 to TRBJ2-5; 9 bases fit TRBD2. V gave up 6 bases and J gave up 4 bases; unmatched junction bases: 12. This CDR3 spans 16 amino acids. Per the germline V gene, CDR1 is MNHEY and CDR2 is SVGAGI. The CDR3 spells CASRPSIGSGRETQYF. CDR3 nucleotides: TGTGCCAGCAGACCCTCAATAGGTAGCGGGAGAGAGACCCAGTACTTC.

This clonotype was seen many times. The chain couples TRBV6-1 to TRBJ2-2, with a weak D call TRBD2 (6 bases). In germline, CDR1 is MNHNS, CDR2 SASEGT. Trimming took 6 bases from V and 7 from J, leaving 9 bases between them. The CDR3 loop spans 12 amino acids. The CDR3 here is CASSREDGELFF. The CDR3 nucleotides read TGTGCCAGCAGCAGGGAGGACGGGGAGCTGTTTTTT.

The chain couples TRBV7-2 to TRBJ1-5, with TRBD1 identical over 7 bases. The germline CDR1 and CDR2 sequences are SGHTA and FQGNSA. CDR3 length equals 13 residues. The J segment lost 6 bases and the V segment lost 3 bases, leaving 2 bases of the junction unmatched. CDR3 DNA: TGTGCCAGCAGCTTGAGGGGGCTTCAGCCCCAGCATTTT. It specifies CASSLRGLQPQHF.

The rearrangement uses TRBV20-1 and TRBJ2-3; the match to TRBD2 covers 7 bases. The CDR3 length is 15 residues. The V and J ends lost 1 base and 5 bases, in that order; junction bases with no gene match: 9. CDR1 is DFQATT and CDR2 is SNEGSKA in the germline V gene (reference sequence). The CDR3 here is CSARVVGRGGDTQYF. The CDR3 DNA reads TGCAGTGCTAGAGTCGTAGGGAGGGGAGGAGATACGCAGTATTTT.

The chain joins TRBV20-1 to TRBJ1-1; D remains ambiguous. CDR1 is DFQATT, CDR2 SNEGSKA, per germline (reference sequence). The CDR3 contains 13 residues. Trimming shortened V by 3 bases and J by 4 bases, and 12 bases separated the two germline ends. CDR3 in DNA: TGCAGTGCTAGGGTCCCGGGGAGCACTGAAGCTTTCTTT. This codes for CSARVPGSTEAFF.

This clonotype was seen only a few times. This chain connects TRBV27 to TRBJ1-4, with D perhaps TRBD1 (5 bases). Trimming took 4 bases from V and 0 from J, leaving 15 bases between them. The germline CDR1 and CDR2 sequences are MNHEY and SMNVEV (reference sequence). The CDR3 has 17 residues. CDR3 loop: CASSSYGSGATNEKLFF. The CDR3 DNA reads as TGTGCCAGCAGTTCCTATGGTTCGGGGGCAACTAATGAAAAACTGTTTTTT.

The table lists this clonotype with a few counts. This rearrangement joins TRBV29-1 to TRBJ2-7; TRBD1 agrees at 7 bases. Losses at the gene ends were 7 bases for V and 1 base for J; bases not matched to a gene: 1. The CDR3 loop spans 11 amino acids. The germline gives CDR1 SQVTM, CDR2 ANQGSEA. The CDR3 here is CSGQGSYEQYF. The CDR3 DNA reads as TGCAGCGGACAGGGATCCTACGAGCAGTACTTC.

This clonotype was seen only a few times. The chain combines TRBV7-2 with TRBJ2-7; 8 bases align to TRBD2. The junction had 1 base not matched to a gene; V was cut back by 1 base and J by 5 bases. Germline lookup yields CDR1 SGHTA and CDR2 FQGNSA. CDR3 length: 13 residues. CDR3 residues: CASSLGREDEQYF. The DNA of the CDR3 is TGTGCCAGCAGCTTAGGGCGGGAGGACGAGCAGTACTTC.

This clonotype appeared a few times. V gene TRBV2 combines with J gene TRBJ1-3; TRBD1 is a possible D gene (5 bases). V lost 8 bases and J 4 bases, leaving 9 bases between the germline ends. Germline CDR1 reads SNHLY; CDR2 reads FYNNEI. The CDR3 runs to 12 residues. CDR3 protein: CASWGGGNTIYF. CDR3 DNA: TGTGCCAGCTGGGGGGGAGGAAACACCATATATTTT.

This clonotype showed up many times. The chain recombines TRBV20-1 with TRBJ2-5; D is unresolved. This CDR3 has 13 residues. CDR1 DFQATT and CDR2 SNEGSKA come from the germline V gene (reference sequence). Trimming pared 0 bases from V and 2 bases from J, leaving 7 bases between. This chain's CDR3 is CSAREPRQETQYF. The CDR3 nucleotides read TGCAGTGCTAGAGAGCCTAGACAAGAGACCCAGTACTTC.

This chain connects TRBV5-5 to TRBJ2-5, with D possibly matching TRBD2 (6 bases). Per germline, CDR1 SGHKS and CDR2 YYEKEE (reference sequence). V was pared by 2 bases and J by 3 bases, with 8 bases between. The CDR3 is 13 residues long. CDR3 residues: CASSFVAEETQYF. The CDR3 DNA reads TGTGCCAGCAGCTTCGTAGCGGAAGAGACCCAGTACTTC.

In this sample, this clonotype turned up a few times. The chain employs TRBV28 and TRBJ2-1; no firm D call. CDR3 size: 10 residues. Germline loops: CDR1 MDHEN, CDR2 SYDVKM. V lost 5 bases to trimming and J lost 6 bases, with 2 bases between them. The CDR3 nucleotides are TGTGCCAGCAGTATCAATGAGCAGTTCTTC. Translation: CASSINEQFF.

In its sample, this clonotype was seen many times. This chain links TRBV10-3 with TRBJ1-2; a possible D gene is TRBD1 (5 bases). The CDR3 extends over 13 amino acids. Trimming pared 3 bases from V and 4 bases from J, leaving 9 bases between. Germline V gene data show CDR1 as ENHRY and CDR2 as SYGVKD. The CDR3 sequence is CAISDRAPYGYTF. The DNA of the CDR3 is TGTGCCATCAGTGACAGGGCCCCCTATGGCTACACCTTC.

This clonotype was picked up many times. The chain links TRBV9 to TRBJ2-3; 7 bases fit TRBD1. V lost 3 bases and J lost 6; bases outside the gene matches: 13. Germline V gives CDR1 SGDLS, CDR2 YYNGEE. This CDR3 region has 16 residues. The CDR3: CASSASRQGRADTQYF. In nucleotides, the CDR3 is TGTGCCAGCAGCGCAAGCCGACAGGGAAGGGCGGATACGCAGTATTTT.

The V and J genes are TRBV6-1 and TRBJ1-6, with D unresolved. Germline CDR1 reads MNHNS; CDR2 reads SASEGT. V was clipped by 2 bases and J by 9 bases, with 8 bases between them. CDR3 size: 13 residues. The CDR3 region has the DNA TGTGCCAGCAGTGAAAATGCGGGTTCACCCCTCCACTTT. Translation: CASSENAGSPLHF.

Ten or more counts support this clonotype. V is TRBV6-1 and J is TRBJ1-4; D gene ambiguous. V gave up 6 bases and J gave up 0 bases, with 8 bases separating them. The length of the CDR3 is 14 residues. From germline, CDR1 is MNHNS and CDR2 SASEGT. CDR3 loop: CASRSGPTNEKLFF. The CDR3 DNA reads TGTGCCAGCAGATCTGGGCCAACTAATGAAAAACTGTTTTTT.

There are many counts of this clonotype. The rearrangement uses TRBV30 and TRBJ1-1; 7 bases are shared with TRBD1. Trimming took 2 bases from V and 0 from J; bases not matched to a gene: 9. Germline V gives CDR1 GTSNPN, CDR2 SVGIG (reference sequence). This CDR3 region has 16 residues. The chain's CDR3 is CAWSPQGGRVNTEAFF. Written as DNA, the CDR3 is TGTGCCTGGAGTCCTCAGGGGGGACGGGTGAACACTGAAGCTTTCTTT.

This clonotype was recorded many times. This sequence joins TRBV6-4 and TRBJ2-3, with D possibly called TRBD1 or TRBD2 (5 bases each). Germline CDR1 is MRHNA and CDR2 is SNTAGT. Trimming pared 6 bases from V and 0 bases from J, leaving 7 bases between. The CDR3 length is 13 residues. The CDR3 DNA sequence: TGTGCCAGCAGCCGGGACAGCACAGATACGCAGTATTTT. Translated: CASSRDSTDTQYF.

The gene calls are TRBV2 and TRBJ2-7; TRBD1 is a possible D gene (6 bases). This CDR3 has 13 residues. CDR1 and CDR2 from the germline V gene are SNHLY and FYNNEI. V was clipped by 6 bases and J by 2 bases, with 11 bases between them. CDR3 bases: TGTGCCAGCAGGTTAGGGGGTACCTACGAGCAGTACTTC. Its translation: CASRLGGTYEQYF. Using reference TRBV2 and TRBJ2-7 for the parts outside the CDR3, the full variable domain is EPEVTQTPSHQVTQMGQEVILRCVPISNHLYFYWYRQILGQKVEFLVSFYNNEISEKSEIFDDQFSVERPDGSNFTLKIRSTKLEDSAMYFCASRLGGTYEQYFGPGTRLTVT.

This clonotype was detected ten times or more. This sequence joins TRBV12-3 or TRBV12-4 and TRBJ2-3; 8 positions agree with TRBD1. The CDR3 extends over 15 amino acids. Trimming at V came to 4 bases and at J to 0 bases, leaving 3 bases not matched to a gene. CDR3 sequence: CASSSRTGSTDTQYF. The CDR3 DNA reads as TGTGCCAGCAGTTCACGGACAGGGAGCACAGATACGCAGTATTTT.

This clonotype came up a few times. The rearrangement uses TRBV12-5 and TRBJ2-3; no clear D. V gave up 1 base and J gave up 2 bases, with 1 base separating them. This CDR3 spans 12 amino acids. CDR1 and CDR2 from the germline V gene are LGHNT and FRNRAP. In DNA form, the CDR3 reads TGTGCTAGTGGTTTGGACACAGATACGCAGTATTTT. This sequence encodes CASGLDTDTQYF.

V gene TRBV4-1 combines with J gene TRBJ2-7, with 7 bases matching TRBD2. The junction had 8 bases not matched to a gene; V was cut back by 1 base and J by 2 bases. Germline assignment: CDR1 MGHRA and CDR2 YSYEKL. The CDR3 sequence is 16 residues long. This CDR3 reads CASSQAPGGVPYEQYF. In DNA form, the CDR3 reads TGCGCCAGCAGCCAAGCCCCTGGGGGGGTCCCCTACGAGCAGTACTTC.

This clonotype was picked up a small number of times. This sequence joins TRBV14 and TRBJ2-2; D perhaps matches TRBD2 (5 bases). V was trimmed by 0 bases and J by 4 bases, leaving 15 bases between them. The V gene's germline CDR1 is SGHDN and CDR2 FVKESK. The CDR3 contains 17 residues. DNA of the CDR3: TGTGCCAGCAGCCAAGATACGGGGTCGGCGTCCACCGGGGAGCTGTTTTTT. This encodes CASSQDTGSASTGELFF.